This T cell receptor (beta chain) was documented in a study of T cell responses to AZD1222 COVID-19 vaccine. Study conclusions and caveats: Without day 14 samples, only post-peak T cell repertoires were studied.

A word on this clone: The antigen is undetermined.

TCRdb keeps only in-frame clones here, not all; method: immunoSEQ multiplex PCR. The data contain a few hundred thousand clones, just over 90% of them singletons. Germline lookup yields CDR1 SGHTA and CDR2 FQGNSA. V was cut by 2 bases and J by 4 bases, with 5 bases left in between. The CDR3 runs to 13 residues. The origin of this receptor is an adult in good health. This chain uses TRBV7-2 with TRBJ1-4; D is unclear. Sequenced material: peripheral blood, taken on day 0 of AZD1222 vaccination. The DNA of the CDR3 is TGTGCCAGCAGCTTACAGATTAATGAAAAACTGTTTTTT. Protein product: CASSLQINEKLFF.